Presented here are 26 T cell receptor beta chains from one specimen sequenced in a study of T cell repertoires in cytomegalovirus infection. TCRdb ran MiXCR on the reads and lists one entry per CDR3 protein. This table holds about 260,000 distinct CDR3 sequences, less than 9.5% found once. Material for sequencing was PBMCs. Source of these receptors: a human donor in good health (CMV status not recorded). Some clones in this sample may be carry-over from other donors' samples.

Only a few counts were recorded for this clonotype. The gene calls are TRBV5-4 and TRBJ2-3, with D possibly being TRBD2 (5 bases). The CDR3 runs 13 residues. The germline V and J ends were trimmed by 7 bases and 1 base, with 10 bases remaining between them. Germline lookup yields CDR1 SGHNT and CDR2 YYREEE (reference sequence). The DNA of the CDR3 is TGTGCCAGCGGGAGTTGGGGCACAGATACGCAGTATTTT. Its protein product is CASGSWGTDTQYF.

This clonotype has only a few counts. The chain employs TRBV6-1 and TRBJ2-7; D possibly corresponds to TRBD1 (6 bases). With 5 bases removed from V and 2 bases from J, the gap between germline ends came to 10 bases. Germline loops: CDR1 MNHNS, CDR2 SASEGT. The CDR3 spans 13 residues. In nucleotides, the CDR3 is TGTGCCAGCAGTTTTAGGACAGCCTACGAGCAGTACTTC. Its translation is CASSFRTAYEQYF.

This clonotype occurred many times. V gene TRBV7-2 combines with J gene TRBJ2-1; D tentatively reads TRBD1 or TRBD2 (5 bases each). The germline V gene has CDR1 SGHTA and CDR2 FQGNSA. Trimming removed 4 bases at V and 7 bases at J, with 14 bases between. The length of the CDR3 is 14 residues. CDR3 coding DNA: TGTGCCAGCAGCTCCCCACGAGGGGTGAATGAGCAGTTCTTC. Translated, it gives CASSSPRGVNEQFF.

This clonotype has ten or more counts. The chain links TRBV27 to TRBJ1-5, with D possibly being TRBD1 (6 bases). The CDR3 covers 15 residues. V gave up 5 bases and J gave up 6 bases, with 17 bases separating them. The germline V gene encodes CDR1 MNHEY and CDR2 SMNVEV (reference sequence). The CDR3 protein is CASSVTGALGQPQHF. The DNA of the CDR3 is TGTGCCAGCAGTGTGACAGGCGCCTTGGGTCAGCCCCAGCATTTT.

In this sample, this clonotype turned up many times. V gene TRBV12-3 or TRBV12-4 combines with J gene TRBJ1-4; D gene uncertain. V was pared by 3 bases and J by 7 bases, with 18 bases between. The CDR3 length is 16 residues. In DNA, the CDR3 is TGTGCCAGCAGTTTCGAGTTCGGGGAGGGTAGTGAAAAACTGTTTTTT. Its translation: CASSFEFGEGSEKLFF.

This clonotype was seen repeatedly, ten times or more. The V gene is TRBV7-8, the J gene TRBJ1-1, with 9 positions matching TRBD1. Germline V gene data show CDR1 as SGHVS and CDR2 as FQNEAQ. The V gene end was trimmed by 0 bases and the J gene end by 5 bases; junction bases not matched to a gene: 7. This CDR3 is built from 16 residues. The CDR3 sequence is CASSLAGTGLGTEAFF. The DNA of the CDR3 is TGTGCCAGCAGCTTAGCCGGGACAGGGCTGGGGACTGAAGCTTTCTTT.

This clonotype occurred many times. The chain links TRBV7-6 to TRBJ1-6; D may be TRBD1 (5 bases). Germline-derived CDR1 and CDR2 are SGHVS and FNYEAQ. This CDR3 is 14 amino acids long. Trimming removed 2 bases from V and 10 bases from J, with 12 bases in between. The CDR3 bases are TGTGCCAGCAGCTTACAGGGAGAAAGGTCACCCCTCCACTTT. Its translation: CASSLQGERSPLHF.

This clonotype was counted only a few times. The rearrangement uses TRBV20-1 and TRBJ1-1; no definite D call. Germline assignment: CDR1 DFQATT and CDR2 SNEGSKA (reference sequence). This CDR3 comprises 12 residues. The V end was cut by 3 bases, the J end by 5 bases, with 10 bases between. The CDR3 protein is CSASSLQTEAFF. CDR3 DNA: TGCAGTGCTAGTTCCCTTCAGACTGAAGCTTTCTTT.

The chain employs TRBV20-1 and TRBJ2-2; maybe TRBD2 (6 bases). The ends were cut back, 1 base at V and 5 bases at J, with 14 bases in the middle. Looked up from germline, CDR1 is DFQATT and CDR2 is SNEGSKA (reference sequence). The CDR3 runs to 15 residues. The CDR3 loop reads CSARGNPSGTGELFF. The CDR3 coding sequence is TGCAGTGCTAGAGGGAACCCCAGCGGGACCGGGGAGCTGTTTTTT.

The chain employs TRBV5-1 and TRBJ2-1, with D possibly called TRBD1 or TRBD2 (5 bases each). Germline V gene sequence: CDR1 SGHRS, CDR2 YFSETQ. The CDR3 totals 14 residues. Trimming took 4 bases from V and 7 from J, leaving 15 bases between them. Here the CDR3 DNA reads TGCGCCAGCAGCGACGGGACCTTTGGGAATGAGCAGTTCTTC. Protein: CASSDGTFGNEQFF. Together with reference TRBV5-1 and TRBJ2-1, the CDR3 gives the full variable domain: KAGVTQTPRYLIKTRGQQVTLSCSPISGHRSVSWYQQTPGQGLQFLFEYFSETQRNKGNFPGRFSGRQFSNSRSEMNVSTLELGDSALYLCASSDGTFGNEQFFGPGTRLTVL.

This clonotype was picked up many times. The CDR3 is CASTGIAGGNTDTQYF. The DNA of the CDR3 is TGTGCCAGCACCGGGATAGCGGGAGGCAACACAGATACGCAGTATTTT. This sequence joins TRBV7-2 and TRBJ2-3, with TRBD2 matching 10 bases. The junction had 9 bases not matched to a gene; V was cut back by 7 bases and J by 2 bases. Germline V gene sequence: CDR1 SGHTA, CDR2 FQGNSA. The CDR3 spans 16 residues.

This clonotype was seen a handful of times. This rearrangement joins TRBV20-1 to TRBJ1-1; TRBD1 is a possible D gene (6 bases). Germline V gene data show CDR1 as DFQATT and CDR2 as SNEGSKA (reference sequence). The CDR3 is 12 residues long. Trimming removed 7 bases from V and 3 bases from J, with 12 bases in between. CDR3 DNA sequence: TGCAGTGTCGTTACAGGGTACACTGAAGCTTTCTTT. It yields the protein CSVVTGYTEAFF.

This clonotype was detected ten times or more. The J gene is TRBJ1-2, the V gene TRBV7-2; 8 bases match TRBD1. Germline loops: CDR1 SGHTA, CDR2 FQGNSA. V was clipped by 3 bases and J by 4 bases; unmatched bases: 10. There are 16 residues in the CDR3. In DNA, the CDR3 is TGTGCCAGCAGCTTTACGACAGGGGTGATAGCCTATGGCTACACCTTC. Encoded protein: CASSFTTGVIAYGYTF.

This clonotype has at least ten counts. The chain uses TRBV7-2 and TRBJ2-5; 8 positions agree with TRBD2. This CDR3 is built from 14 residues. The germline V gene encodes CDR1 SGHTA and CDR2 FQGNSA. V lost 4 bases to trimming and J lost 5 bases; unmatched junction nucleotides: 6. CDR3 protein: CASSSSGRQETQYF. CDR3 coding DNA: TGTGCCAGCAGCTCCAGCGGGAGACAGGAGACCCAGTACTTC.

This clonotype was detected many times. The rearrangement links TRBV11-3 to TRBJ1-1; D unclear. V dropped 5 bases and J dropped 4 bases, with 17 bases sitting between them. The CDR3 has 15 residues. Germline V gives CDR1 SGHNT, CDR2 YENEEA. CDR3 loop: CASSIPFGVGTEAFF. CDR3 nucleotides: TGTGCCAGCAGCATCCCGTTCGGGGTAGGCACTGAAGCTTTCTTT.

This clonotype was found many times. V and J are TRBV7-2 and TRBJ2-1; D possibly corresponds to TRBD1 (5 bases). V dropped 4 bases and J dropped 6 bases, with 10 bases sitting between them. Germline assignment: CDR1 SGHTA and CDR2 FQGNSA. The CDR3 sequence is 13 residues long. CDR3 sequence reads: CASSSRRGNEQFF. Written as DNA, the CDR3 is TGTGCCAGCAGCTCCCGAAGGGGCAATGAGCAGTTCTTC.

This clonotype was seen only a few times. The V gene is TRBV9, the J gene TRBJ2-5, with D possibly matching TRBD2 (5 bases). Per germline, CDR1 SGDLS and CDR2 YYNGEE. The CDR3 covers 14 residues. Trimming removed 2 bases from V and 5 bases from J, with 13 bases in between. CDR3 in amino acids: CASSVHLRGETQYF. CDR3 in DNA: TGTGCCAGCAGCGTTCATCTACGAGGGGAGACCCAGTACTTC.

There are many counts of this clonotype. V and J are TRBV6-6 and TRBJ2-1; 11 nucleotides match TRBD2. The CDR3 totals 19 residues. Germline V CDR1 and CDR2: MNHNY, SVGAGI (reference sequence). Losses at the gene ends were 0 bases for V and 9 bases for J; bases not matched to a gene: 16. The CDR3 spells CASSYSSSGGASPYGEQFF. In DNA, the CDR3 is TGTGCCAGCAGTTACTCGAGTAGCGGGGGGGCCTCTCCCTATGGTGAGCAGTTCTTC.

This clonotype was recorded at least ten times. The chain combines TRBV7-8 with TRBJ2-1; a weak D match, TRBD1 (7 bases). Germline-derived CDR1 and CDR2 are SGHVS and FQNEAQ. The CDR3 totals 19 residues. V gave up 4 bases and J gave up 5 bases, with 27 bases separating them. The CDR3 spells CASSSSGAVQGGSDNEQFF. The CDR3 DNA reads TGTGCCAGCAGCTCCTCCGGAGCCGTTCAGGGGGGCTCGGACAATGAGCAGTTCTTC.

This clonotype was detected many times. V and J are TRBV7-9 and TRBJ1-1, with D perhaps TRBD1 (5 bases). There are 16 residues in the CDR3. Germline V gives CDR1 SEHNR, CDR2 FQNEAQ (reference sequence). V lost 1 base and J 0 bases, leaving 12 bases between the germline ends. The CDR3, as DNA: TGTGCCAGCAGCTTAGGGGAACAGGCAATGAACACTGAAGCTTTCTTT. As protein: CASSLGEQAMNTEAFF.

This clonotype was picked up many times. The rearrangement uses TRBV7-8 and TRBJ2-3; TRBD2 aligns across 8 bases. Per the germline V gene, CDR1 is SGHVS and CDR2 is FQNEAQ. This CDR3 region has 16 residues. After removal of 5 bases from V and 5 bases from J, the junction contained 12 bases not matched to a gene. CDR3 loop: CASSPPRTSYVDTQYF. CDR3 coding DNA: TGTGCCAGCAGCCCCCCTAGGACTAGCTATGTAGATACGCAGTATTTT.

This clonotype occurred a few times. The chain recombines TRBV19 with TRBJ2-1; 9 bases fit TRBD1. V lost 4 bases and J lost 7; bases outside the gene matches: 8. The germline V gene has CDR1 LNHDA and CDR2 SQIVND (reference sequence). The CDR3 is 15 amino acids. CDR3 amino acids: CASSTGTGNANEQFF. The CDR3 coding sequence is TGTGCCAGTAGTACCGGGACAGGGAACGCGAATGAGCAGTTCTTC.

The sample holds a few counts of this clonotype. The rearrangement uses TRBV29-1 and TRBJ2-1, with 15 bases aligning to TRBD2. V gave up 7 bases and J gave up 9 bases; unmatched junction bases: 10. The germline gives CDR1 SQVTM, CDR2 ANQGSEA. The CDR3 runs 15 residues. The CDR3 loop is CSADRLGLAGGEQFF. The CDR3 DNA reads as TGCAGCGCCGATCGATTGGGACTAGCGGGAGGTGAGCAGTTCTTC.

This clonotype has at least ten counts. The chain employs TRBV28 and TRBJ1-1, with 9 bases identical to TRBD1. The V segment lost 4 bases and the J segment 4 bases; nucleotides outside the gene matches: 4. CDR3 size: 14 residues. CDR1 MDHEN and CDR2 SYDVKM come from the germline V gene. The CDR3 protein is CASSYPDRGTEAFF. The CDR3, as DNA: TGTGCCAGCAGTTACCCGGACAGGGGCACTGAAGCTTTCTTT.

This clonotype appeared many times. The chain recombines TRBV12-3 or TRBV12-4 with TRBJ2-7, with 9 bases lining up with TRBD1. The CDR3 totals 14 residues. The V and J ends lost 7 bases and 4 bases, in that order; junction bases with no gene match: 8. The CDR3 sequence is CASNQQGARYEQYF. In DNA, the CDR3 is TGTGCCAGCAACCAACAGGGGGCGCGGTACGAGCAGTACTTC.

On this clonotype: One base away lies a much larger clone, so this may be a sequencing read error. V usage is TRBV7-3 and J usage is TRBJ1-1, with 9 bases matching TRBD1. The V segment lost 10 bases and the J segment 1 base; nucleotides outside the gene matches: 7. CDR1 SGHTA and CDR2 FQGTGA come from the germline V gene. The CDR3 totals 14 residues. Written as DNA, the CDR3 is TGTGCCACCAGACCGGGACAGGGGAACACTGAAGCTTTCTTT. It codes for CATRPGQGNTEAFF. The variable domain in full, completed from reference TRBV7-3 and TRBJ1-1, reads GAGVSQTPSNKVTEKGKYVELRCDPISGHTALYWYRQSLGQGPEFLIYFQGTGAADDSGLPNDRFFAVRPEGSVSTLKIQRTERGDSAVYLCATRPGQGNTEAFFGQGTRLTVV.